This is a list of T cell receptor beta chains from one sample in a study of beta chain features in type 1 diabetes. Data came from immunoSEQ multiplex PCR; TCRdb stores just in-frame clones and leaves some out. The profile shows tens of thousands of clones, around a third of them singletons. The specimen was stem cell memory CD4+ T cells from blood. These receptors originate from a young woman in good health. Both conserved end residues are part of each CDR3. Some rows mark clone size as missing; the rest say once, few, many or name a class of expanded clone.

V: TRBV19; size: NA; J: TRBJ2-1; CDR3: CASSIEGTRSYNEQFF
V: TRBV29-1; size: few; J: TRBJ2-5; CDR3: CSVSTGGKETQYF
V: TRBV29-1; size: NA; J: TRBJ2-1; CDR3: CSVPSGASEYNEQFF
V: TRBV6-5; size: few; J: TRBJ1-1; CDR3: CASTQAGTEAFF
V: TRBV5-1; size: NA; J: TRBJ2-5; CDR3: CASSLGLAGQETQYF
V: TRBV5-1; size: few; J: TRBJ1-1; CDR3: CASSSTGQGRTEAFF
V: TRBV14; size: few; J: TRBJ1-1; CDR3: CASSQVLSVTEAFF
V: TRBV27; size: NA; J: TRBJ2-7; CDR3: CASSWTGPSYEQYF
V: TRBV5-4; size: NA; J: TRBJ2-1; CDR3: CASRPTGVYSDEQFF
V: TRBV5-1; size: NA; J: TRBJ2-7; CDR3: CASSLDSQGASYEQYF
V: TRBV7-2; size: few; J: TRBJ2-5; CDR3: CASSFQAGEETQYF
V: TRBV5-1; size: few; J: TRBJ1-1; CDR3: CASSSGVTEAFF
V: TRBV19; size: NA; J: TRBJ2-5; CDR3: CASSIGGLLQETQYF
V: TRBV5-1; size: NA; J: TRBJ2-7; CDR3: CASSSGGQSPEQYF
V: TRBV13; size: once; J: TRBJ2-7; CDR3: CASSFSGGGEQYF
V: TRBV5-4; size: NA; J: TRBJ2-1; CDR3: CASSFAPGSGKFF
V: TRBV30; size: few; J: TRBJ2-2; CDR3: CAWSVRGTSVLRTGELFF
V: TRBV25-1; size: NA; J: TRBJ1-6; CDR3: CASGRGRGVYNSPLHF
V: TRBV9; size: NA; J: TRBJ2-1; CDR3: CASSVRLAGPPFYNEQFF
V: TRBV19; size: few; J: TRBJ1-1; CDR3: CASSGLARSEAFF
V: TRBV6-5; size: few; J: TRBJ2-2; CDR3: CASTYSRDTGELFF
V: TRBV9; size: NA; J: TRBJ1-5; CDR3: CASSPDRGRQPQHF
V: TRBV2; size: NA; J: TRBJ2-7; CDR3: CASSRSVFSYEQYF
V: TRBV5-4; size: few; J: TRBJ2-5; CDR3: CASSLDSYTQYF
V: TRBV19; size: NA; J: TRBJ2-1; CDR3: CASSTGTSGRNEQFF
V: TRBV30; size: NA; J: TRBJ2-7; CDR3: CAWSPSGPYSYEQYF
V: TRBV4-1; size: few; J: TRBJ2-4; CDR3: CASSLSGGPSGNIQYF
V: TRBV9; size: NA; J: TRBJ2-2; CDR3: CASSRENTGELFF
V: TRBV5-6; size: few; J: TRBJ1-2; CDR3: CASSLQGDYGYTF
V: TRBV15; size: NA; J: TRBJ2-5; CDR3: CATSRGGTGYQETQYF
V: TRBV9; size: NA; J: TRBJ2-2; CDR3: CASSVAGVNTGELFF
V: TRBV27; size: NA; J: TRBJ2-7; CDR3: CASRRDRGRAYEQYF
V: TRBV18; size: NA; J: TRBJ2-2; CDR3: CASSPATGTGELFF
V: TRBV19; size: NA; J: TRBJ1-1; CDR3: CASSIVMTVNTEAFF
V: TRBV18; size: few; J: TRBJ2-2; CDR3: CASSPLGGDTGELFF
V: TRBV18; size: few; J: TRBJ1-2; CDR3: CASSPLDGGDYGYTF
V: TRBV7-2; size: once; J: TRBJ2-5; CDR3: CASSLTRQGRETQYF
V: TRBV11-3; size: NA; J: TRBJ1-2; CDR3: CASSLSIPDRMYGYTF
V: TRBV10-3; size: few; J: TRBJ2-7; CDR3: CAISESLASTYEQYF
V: TRBV7-2; size: NA; J: TRBJ1-4; CDR3: CASSPYGDEKLFF
V: TRBV5-4; size: NA; J: TRBJ1-2; CDR3: CASSLDRGGGYTF